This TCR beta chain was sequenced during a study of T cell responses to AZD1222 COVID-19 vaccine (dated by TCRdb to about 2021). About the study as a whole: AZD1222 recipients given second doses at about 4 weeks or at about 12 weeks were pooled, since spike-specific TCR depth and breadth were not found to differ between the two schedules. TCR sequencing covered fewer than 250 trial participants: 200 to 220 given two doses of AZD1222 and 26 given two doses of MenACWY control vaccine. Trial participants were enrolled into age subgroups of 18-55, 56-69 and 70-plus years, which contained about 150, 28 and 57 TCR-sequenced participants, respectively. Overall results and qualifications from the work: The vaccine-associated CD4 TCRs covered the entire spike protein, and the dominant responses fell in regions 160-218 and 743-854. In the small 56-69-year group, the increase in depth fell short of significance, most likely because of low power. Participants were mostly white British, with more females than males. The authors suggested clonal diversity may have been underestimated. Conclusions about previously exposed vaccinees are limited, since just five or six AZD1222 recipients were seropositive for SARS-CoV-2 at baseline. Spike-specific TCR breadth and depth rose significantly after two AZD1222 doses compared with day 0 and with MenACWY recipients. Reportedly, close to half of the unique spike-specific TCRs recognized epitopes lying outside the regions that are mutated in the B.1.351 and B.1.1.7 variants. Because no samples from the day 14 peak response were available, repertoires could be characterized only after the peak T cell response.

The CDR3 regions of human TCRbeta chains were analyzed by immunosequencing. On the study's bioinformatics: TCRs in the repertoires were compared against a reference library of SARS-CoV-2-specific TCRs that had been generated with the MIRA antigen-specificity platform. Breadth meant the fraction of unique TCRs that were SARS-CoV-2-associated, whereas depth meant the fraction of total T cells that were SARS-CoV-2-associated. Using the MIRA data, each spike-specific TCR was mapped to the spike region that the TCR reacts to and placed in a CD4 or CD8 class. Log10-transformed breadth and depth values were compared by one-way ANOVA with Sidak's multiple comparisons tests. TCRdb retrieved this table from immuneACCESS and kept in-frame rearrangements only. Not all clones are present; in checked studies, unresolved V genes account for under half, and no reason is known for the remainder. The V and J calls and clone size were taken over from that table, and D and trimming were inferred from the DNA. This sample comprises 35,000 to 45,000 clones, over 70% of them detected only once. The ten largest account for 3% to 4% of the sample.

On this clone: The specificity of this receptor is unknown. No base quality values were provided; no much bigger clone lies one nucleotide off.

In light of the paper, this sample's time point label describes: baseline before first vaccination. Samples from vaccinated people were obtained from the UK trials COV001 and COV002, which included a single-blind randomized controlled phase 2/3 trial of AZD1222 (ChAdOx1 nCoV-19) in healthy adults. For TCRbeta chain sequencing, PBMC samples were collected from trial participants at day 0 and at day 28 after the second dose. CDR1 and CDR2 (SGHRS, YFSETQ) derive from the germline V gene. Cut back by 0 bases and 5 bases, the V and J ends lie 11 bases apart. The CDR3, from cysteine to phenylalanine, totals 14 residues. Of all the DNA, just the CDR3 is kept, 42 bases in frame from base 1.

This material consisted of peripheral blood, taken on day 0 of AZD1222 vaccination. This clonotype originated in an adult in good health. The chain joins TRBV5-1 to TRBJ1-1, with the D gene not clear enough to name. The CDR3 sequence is CASSLVLAGTEAFF. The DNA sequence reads TGCGCCAGCAGCTTGGTACTCGCGGGAACTGAAGCTTTCTTT.